The following is a T cell receptor (beta chain) sequence with its context. The target antigen is unknown. Time point specified: week 5, during vaccination. Every single dose of the vaccine, 300 ug of mutant IDH1 20-mer peptide, came with topical imiquimod. This specimen comes from a study of a mutant IDH1 vaccine in newly diagnosed glioma. Across the whole study: Patients in the study were vaccinated eight times, receiving shots in weeks 1, 3, 5, 7, 11, 15, 19 and 23. Beforehand, treatment had been radiotherapy, temozolomide, or both; the majority received both. Patients began vaccination 4-6 weeks after radiotherapy alone, or with temozolomide cycles.

Germline CDR1 is MNHEY and CDR2 is SMNVEV (reference sequence). The CDR3 is 15 residues long. The V and J ends lost 2 bases and 6 bases, in that order; junction bases with no gene match: 6. Only in-frame clones appear in the TCRdb table, and some are missing; sequencing was by immunoSEQ multiplex PCR. Found here are approximately 61,000 clones, 84% of them singletons; the top ten hold 6.5% to 9%. This chain links TRBV27 with TRBJ2-1; 8 positions match TRBD2. The receptor's source is a woman in her fifties or sixties with glioma. The specimen was PBMCs, collected from a glioma patient whose treatment included an IDH1 peptide vaccine. CDR3 region: CASSLSGGGGNEQFF. CDR3 sequence (DNA): TGTGCCAGCAGTTTAAGCGGGGGTGGGGGCAATGAGCAGTTCTTC.